This T cell receptor (beta chain) was recovered during a study of blood T cells in healthy people across ages (dated by TCRdb to about 2015). About the full investigation: In model experiments, roughly one uniquely barcoded TCR beta cDNA molecule per two T cells was captured by template switching. Using deep sequencing normalized with unique cDNA molecular identifiers, the study measured how TCR beta repertoire diversity changes with age. Donors were grouped into four age groups: young (average roughly 15 years), middle-aged (39), aged (62) and long-lived (around 82). Donors of different ages were randomly distributed across sequencing lanes to avoid experimental bias. For two donors (one aged 18 to 30 and one aged 80 or older), the study analyzed two additional independent replicas of 1 million unique cDNA reads from the same blood draw. Results the study describes overall, beyond this receptor: The long-lived group showed more naive CD4+ T cells, fewer expanded clones and increased TCR diversity than the aged group, suggesting age selection. As age increased, observed TCR beta diversity per million T cells dropped in a roughly linear way, and a significant reduction was already evident by age about 40. Because the CMV infection status of the donors was unknown, age-related changes in expanded clonotypes may potentially have been confounded. The percentage of naive T cells measured by flow cytometry correlated strongly with observed TCR beta diversity. Bulk unsorted PBMC profiling prevented conclusive comparison of naive and antigen-experienced compartments. Estimates of total diversity based on one million sequenced T cells were considered lower bounds and underestimates.

Libraries were made using 5' RACE. Data came from an Illumina HiSeq 2500. A second PCR of roughly 7 to 12 cycles was run with a J-beta primer mix and a sample-barcoded 5' primer. A unique molecular identifier was introduced onto each TCR beta cDNA molecule by a template-switch 5' adaptor carrying 12 random nucleotides. At least 2.5 million CDR3-containing paired-end reads were obtained from each sample. First-strand cDNA synthesis was performed from all RNA using the Mint cDNA synthesis kit, with priming by a TRBC-specific oligonucleotide. After uracil-DNA glycosylase treatment, a first 18-cycle PCR used universal primers M1SS and BC2_uni_R on all cDNA. In the paper's pipeline: Each sample was normalized by randomly selecting 1 million high-quality reads, each carrying a distinct molecular identifier. Instead of being binned into consensus sequences, reads that shared molecular identifiers were thrown out. CDR3 identification, clonotype clustering and error correction used MiTCR with a Q25 quality threshold and the strictest error-elimination algorithm. A nonparametric unseen species model with Euler transformation was used to estimate lower-bound total TCR beta diversity. TCRdb reanalyzed the raw reads on its own, using fastp at Q25 for trimming and MiXCR for clone calling, and kept in-frame beta chains. One record per CDR3 amino acid sequence lists the most common genes and DNA. The V and J calls reflect TCRdb's pipeline rather than the authors' work. The sample table lists approximately 730,000 distinct CDR3 sequences, 43% of them with a count of one. Under 25% of the sample goes to the ten largest clones.

For CDR1 and CDR2, the germline V gene lists SQVTM and ANQGSEA. The CDR3 spans 15 residues, from the cysteine through the phenylalanine. Only the CDR3 region is kept as DNA, spanning 45 bases read in frame from base 1. Trimming accounts for 6 bases at V and 13 bases at J, while the number of junction bases matched to no gene is 17. As for this clonotype: It has no known antigen specificity. It has no much larger one-base neighbor in the sample; base qualities were not kept.

The donors were about 40 Caucasian individuals from Russia, aged roughly 6 to 90 years, who were systemically healthy. Each donor gave ten milliliters of peripheral blood, collected into EDTA-treated Vacutainer tubes. Ficoll-Paque density-gradient centrifugation was used to isolate PBMCs, with at least 6 million per sample. Trizol reagent was used to extract total RNA from PBMCs, with at least 6 micrograms per sample. Naive CD45RAhigh/CD27high T cell percentages were measured by flow cytometry on a PBMC aliquot from every donor. The rearrangement joined TRBV29-1 to TRBJ2-4, with TRBD2 identical over 11 junction bases. The TCR originated in an older woman in good health. Sequenced: blood. The CDR3 has the sequence CSVRQRALAGDEQYF. The nucleotides read TGCAGCGTACGTCAGAGGGCACTAGCGGGAGATGAGCAGTACTTC.